A single sample gave rise to the 19 T cell receptor beta chains below, sequenced in a study of blood T cell repertoires in COVID-19. TCRdb's table, derived via immunoSEQ multiplex PCR, lists solely in-frame clones and lacks some. The table has roughly 120,000 clones, roughly four fifths seen once. The source material was peripheral blood. Receptor source: a man in his 70s with active or convalescent COVID-19.

The gene calls are TRBV5-1 and TRBJ1-2, with 10 bases lining up with TRBD1. The V gene end was trimmed by 0 bases and the J gene end by 13 bases; junction bases not matched to a gene: 9. CDR1 is SGHRS, CDR2 YFSETQ, per germline. The CDR3 covers 14 residues. This CDR3 reads CASSLEGDRGYSTF. The CDR3, as DNA: TGCGCCAGCAGCTTGGAGGGGGACAGGGGATATTCCACCTTC.

This clone was recorded once. This sequence joins TRBV11-1 and TRBJ2-2; D uncertain. Trimming shortened V by 4 bases and J by 4 bases, and 7 bases separated the two germline ends. This CDR3 has 13 amino acids. Germline V CDR1 and CDR2: SGHAT, FQDESV (reference sequence). CDR3 in DNA: TGTGCCAGCAGCTCCAATCCCACCGGGGAGCTGTTTTTT. Protein product: CASSSNPTGELFF. Supplemented by reference TRBV11-1 and TRBJ2-2, the full variable domain reads EAEVAQSPRYKITEKSQAVAFWCDPISGHATLYWYRQILGQGPELLVQFQDESVVDDSQLPKDRFSAERLKGVDSTLKIQPAELGDSAMYLCASSSNPTGELFFGEGSRLTVL.

The chain has TRBV10-3 and TRBJ2-1, with a weak D call TRBD1 (6 bases). V gave up 6 bases and J gave up 3 bases, with 12 bases separating them. This CDR3 has 14 residues. From germline, CDR1 is ENHRY and CDR2 SYGVKD. The CDR3 region has the DNA TGTGCCATCAGCGGAGACAGGTACTACAATGAGCAGTTCTTC. This encodes CAISGDRYYNEQFF.

This clone was seen just once. V usage is TRBV5-5 and J usage is TRBJ2-1, with TRBD2 matching over 8 bases. The germline CDR1 and CDR2 sequences are SGHKS and YYEKEE (reference sequence). The CDR3 consists of 15 residues. Trimming at V came to 0 bases and at J to 9 bases, leaving 8 bases not matched to a gene. CDR3 region: CASSLAGRADGEQFF. The CDR3 DNA follows: TGTGCCAGCAGCTTGGCCGGGAGGGCCGATGGTGAGCAGTTCTTC.

This chain connects TRBV23-1 to TRBJ2-1; TRBD2 matches 15 bases. TRBV23-1 is marked as an open reading frame, function uncertain. CDR3 length equals 20 residues. With V trimmed by 3 bases and J by 0 bases, 9 bases remained unmatched. DNA for the CDR3: TGCGCCAGCAGTCATCCGGGACTAGCGGGAGGTGCCCACTCCTACAATGAGCAGTTCTTC. Translation: CASSHPGLAGGAHSYNEQFF.

The rearrangement links TRBV4-1 to TRBJ1-5, with D perhaps matching TRBD1 (5 bases). The CDR3 extends over 14 amino acids. Germline V gene data show CDR1 as MGHRA and CDR2 as YSYEKL. Trimming cost V 5 bases and J 1 base, with 9 bases left between them. The CDR3 sequence: CASSAQGSNQPQHF. CDR3 nucleotide sequence: TGCGCCAGCAGCGCTCAGGGCAGCAATCAGCCCCAGCATTTT.

This clone was counted between two and nine times. The V and J genes are TRBV9 and TRBJ1-2, with D tentatively TRBD1 (5 bases). The CDR3 totals 14 residues. Germline V lookup: CDR1 SGDLS, CDR2 YYNGEE. V was cut by 0 bases and J by 8 bases, with 14 bases left in between. The CDR3 spells CASSVDGGRRGYTF. DNA for the CDR3: TGTGCCAGCAGCGTAGATGGGGGGAGGCGCGGCTACACCTTC.

The chain is built from TRBV6-8 and TRBJ2-2, with 8 bases matching TRBD2. This CDR3 spans 15 amino acids. The V gene end was trimmed by 5 bases and the J gene end by 0 bases; junction bases not matched to a gene: 2. Germline CDR1 is MNHGY and CDR2 is SAAAGT. CDR3 sequence reads: CASSRLATNTGELFF. CDR3 bases: TGTGCCAGCAGTCGACTAGCGACGAACACCGGGGAGCTGTTTTTT.

V usage is TRBV6-5 and J usage is TRBJ1-2, with D possibly being TRBD1 (6 bases). Trimming removed 4 bases from V and 8 bases from J, with 20 bases in between. The CDR3 sequence is 15 residues long. The germline CDR1 and CDR2 sequences are MNHEY and SVGAGI. CDR3 in DNA: TGTGCCAGCAGTTTAACCGGCAGGGGCTTTTTCGGCTACACCTTC. It specifies CASSLTGRGFFGYTF.

The chain recombines TRBV7-8 with TRBJ1-1; D is unclear. The CDR3 has 13 residues. Trimming removed 3 bases from V and 3 bases from J, with 8 bases in between. Germline V lookup: CDR1 SGHVS, CDR2 FQNEAQ. The CDR3 DNA follows: TGTGCCAGCAGCTTCAATGCGGACACTGAAGCTTTCTTT. Its translation is CASSFNADTEAFF.

This clone showed up just a few times. The chain employs TRBV30 and TRBJ1-2, with D perhaps matching TRBD1 (5 bases). V was trimmed by 0 bases and J by 7 bases, leaving 18 bases between them. The CDR3 extends over 15 amino acids. CDR1 and CDR2 (germline): GTSNPN, SVGIG (reference sequence). CDR3 residues: CAWSVGSRGSTGYTF. For the CDR3, the DNA is TGTGCCTGGAGTGTGGGGTCTCGGGGGTCGACTGGCTACACCTTC.

The chain links TRBV27 to TRBJ2-7, with TRBD1 matching 12 bases. The CDR3 consists of 19 residues. Germline V gene lookup returns CDR1 MNHEY and CDR2 SMNVEV (reference sequence). Trimming took 3 bases from V and 0 from J; bases not matched to a gene: 12. The CDR3 DNA sequence: TGTGCCAGCAGTTTGAGGGGGGACAGGGGGCAGGGGAACTCCTACGAGCAGTACTTC. Translating it yields CASSLRGDRGQGNSYEQYF.

This chain connects TRBV6-6 to TRBJ2-7, with TRBD1 identical over 7 bases. The CDR3 consists of 15 residues. V shed 6 bases and J 3 bases; nucleotides not matched to a gene: 11. The germline CDR1 and CDR2 sequences are MNHNY and SVGAGI (reference sequence). DNA for the CDR3: TGTGCCAGCAGGGGCGTTCGAGGGACAGACTACGAGCAGTACTTC. Amino acids: CASRGVRGTDYEQYF.

The chain couples TRBV28 to TRBJ2-1; D is uncertain. Germline V gives CDR1 MDHEN, CDR2 SYDVKM. With 3 bases removed from V and 8 bases from J, the gap between germline ends came to 11 bases. The CDR3 covers 13 residues. The CDR3 DNA is TGTGCCAGCAGTTTTAAATCCGTCCATGAGCAGTTCTTC. It yields the protein CASSFKSVHEQFF.

This chain links TRBV6-2 or TRBV6-3 with TRBJ1-2, with D perhaps matching TRBD1 (6 bases). The CDR3 loop spans 16 amino acids. The germline V gene encodes CDR1 MNHEY and CDR2 SVGEGT. With 2 bases removed from V and 3 bases from J, the gap between germline ends came to 16 bases. CDR3 amino acids: CASSYTGQGTYYGYTF. The CDR3 DNA reads as TGTGCCAGCAGTTACACGGGGCAGGGGACCTACTATGGCTACACCTTC.

The J gene is TRBJ1-1, the V gene TRBV10-3; no definite D call. CDR3 size: 15 residues. CDR1 and CDR2 (germline): ENHRY, SYGVKD. The V gene lost 3 bases and the J gene lost 0 bases, with 11 bases spanning the gap. The CDR3 here is CAISEWAEVNTEAFF. For the CDR3, the DNA is TGTGCCATCAGTGAATGGGCGGAGGTGAACACTGAAGCTTTCTTT.

The chain is built from TRBV28 and TRBJ1-1, with D possibly matching TRBD1 (6 bases). Germline lookup yields CDR1 MDHEN and CDR2 SYDVKM. The CDR3 has 14 residues. V was trimmed by 9 bases and J by 4 bases, leaving 18 bases between them. The DNA of the CDR3 is TGTGCCAGTAAGGGTGGGGGCGGTGTCACTGAAGCTTTCTTT. It is translated as CASKGGGGVTEAFF.

The chain uses TRBV12-5 and TRBJ1-3; a weak D match, TRBD1 (6 bases). This CDR3 has 14 amino acids. Germline V CDR1 and CDR2: LGHNT, FRNRAP. V was trimmed by 6 bases and J by 0 bases, leaving 9 bases between them. For the CDR3, the DNA is TGTGCTAGTGGAACAGGGAGCTCTGGAAACACCATATATTTT. It yields the protein CASGTGSSGNTIYF.

The chain is built from TRBV5-1 and TRBJ2-3, with D maybe TRBD1 (6 bases). This CDR3 has 15 residues. The V gene's germline CDR1 is SGHRS and CDR2 YFSETQ. V lost 3 bases and J lost 2, with 13 bases in between. CDR3: CASSSQDRNTDTQYF. The CDR3 region has the DNA TGCGCCAGCAGCTCCCAGGACAGAAACACAGATACGCAGTATTTT. Full variable domain (outside the CDR3, taken from reference TRBV5-1 and TRBJ2-3): KAGVTQTPRYLIKTRGQQVTLSCSPISGHRSVSWYQQTPGQGLQFLFEYFSETQRNKGNFPGRFSGRQFSNSRSEMNVSTLELGDSALYLCASSSQDRNTDTQYFGPGTRLTVL.